Listed below are T cell receptor beta chains from one sample, sequenced in a study of T cells in Graves' hyperthyroidism and ophthalmopathy. TCRdb recomputed calls from the multiplex PCR reads with MiXCR, one row per CDR3 protein. The sample contains 400,000 to 500,000 distinct CDR3 sequences, about 15% of which appear only once. Sequencing used blood. These receptors originate from a man aged 18 to 30 with Graves' ophthalmopathy. Both conserved end residues are part of each CDR3. A D gene is named only where the DNA matches it firmly. Only part of the rows carry a size: once, few, many, or a class if the clone is expanded.

CDR3 protein	CDR3 DNA	D gene	clone size	V gene	J gene
CASSSTGGWGTEAFF	TGCGCCAGCAGCTCAACAGGGGGCTGGGGCACTGAAGCTTTCTTT	TRBD1	NA	TRBV5-1	TRBJ1-1
CSAPRQGWNSPLHF	TGCAGTGCTCCTAGACAGGGGTGGAATTCACCCCTCCACTTT	TRBD1	many	TRBV20-1	TRBJ1-6
CASSSPGQGDTGELFF	TGTGCCAGCAGCTCCCCCGGACAGGGAGACACCGGGGAGCTGTTTTTT	TRBD1	many	TRBV7-9	TRBJ2-2
CASTLNEANNYGYTF	TGCGCCAGCACCTTGAATGAGGCAAATAACTATGGCTACACCTTC	NA	few	TRBV4-1	TRBJ1-2
CASSSYTGANYGYTF	TGTGCCAGCAGCTCATACACAGGAGCTAACTATGGCTACACCTTC	NA	many	TRBV7-2	TRBJ1-2
CASTPGGSLEYGYTF	TGCGCCAGCACCCCGGGGGGCAGCTTGGAGTATGGCTACACCTTC	NA	many	TRBV5-1	TRBJ1-2
CASSPRRGTADTQYF	TGTGCCAGCAGTCCTCGCAGGGGGACGGCAGATACGCAGTATTTT	TRBD1	many	TRBV28	TRBJ2-3
CASRAGGTGPNQPQHF	TGTGCCAGCAGGGCTGGGGGGACAGGGCCTAATCAGCCCCAGCATTTT	TRBD1	NA	TRBV12-3/TRBV12-4	TRBJ1-5
CASSDPLSGRGTGELFF	TGTGCCAGCAGTGATCCCCTTAGCGGCAGGGGGACCGGGGAGCTGTTTTTT	NA	many	TRBV2	TRBJ2-2
CASSFNGFRASGNNEQFF	TGTGCCAGCAGCTTCAATGGGTTCAGGGCTAGCGGGAACAATGAGCAGTTCTTC	TRBD2	many	TRBV7-6	TRBJ2-1
CASSLWTGENTIYF	TGCGCCAGCAGCTTATGGACAGGGGAAAACACCATATATTTT	TRBD1	many	TRBV5-1	TRBJ1-3
CASSLGRGLSYEQYF	TGCGCCAGCAGCCTAGGGCGGGGCCTCTCCTACGAGCAGTACTTC	NA	many	TRBV5-1	TRBJ2-7
CAFYSMWAALPTDTQYF	TGTGCCTTCTACTCCATGTGGGCGGCTCTCCCCACAGATACGCAGTATTTT	NA	many	TRBV30	TRBJ2-3
CASSLGLSSVRPQHF	TGTGCCAGCAGTTTAGGACTAAGCTCGGTGCGGCCCCAGCATTTT	NA	many	TRBV12-3/TRBV12-4	TRBJ1-5
CASSEAGTGVYGYTF	TGTGCCAGTAGTGAAGCCGGGACAGGAGTCTATGGCTACACCTTC	TRBD1	NA	TRBV19	TRBJ1-2
CASSRGRGQREQYF	TGTGCCAGCAGCCGGGGGAGAGGCCAGCGCGAGCAGTACTTC	NA	many	TRBV6-2/TRBV6-3	TRBJ2-7
CASSGQQGLNYGYTF	TGTGCCAGCAGCGGCCAACAGGGATTGAACTATGGCTACACCTTC	NA	many	TRBV9	TRBJ1-2
CASSLGQNPGTTDTQYF	TGTGCCAGCAGCTTGGGGCAAAATCCAGGCACCACAGATACGCAGTATTTT	NA	many	TRBV7-9	TRBJ2-3
CASSYGPGLFPETQYF	TGTGCCAGCAGTTACGGGCCCGGACTCTTTCCAGAGACCCAGTACTTC	NA	NA	TRBV6-2/TRBV6-3	TRBJ2-5
CASSETGESLGFF	TGTGCCAGCAGTGAAACAGGGGAATCGTTAGGTTTCTTT	TRBD1	many	TRBV6-1	TRBJ1-1
CASSQTGLQSYEQYF	TGTGCCAGCTCACAAACAGGGTTGCAGTCCTACGAGCAGTACTTC	NA	many	TRBV18	TRBJ2-7
CSVTRGDTEAFF	TGCAGTGTAACGAGGGGGGACACTGAAGCTTTCTTT	NA	many	TRBV20-1	TRBJ1-1
CASSPPRGGETQYF	TGTGCCAGCAGCCCACCACGCGGGGGGGAGACCCAGTACTTC	TRBD2	many	TRBV6-1	TRBJ2-5
CASPKRGSSSNWNTGELFF	TGTGCCAGCCCGAAAAGAGGGTCCTCGTCCAATTGGAACACCGGGGAGCTGTTTTTT	NA	many	TRBV6-1	TRBJ2-2
CATRQGNEQYF	TGTGCCACAAGACAGGGGAACGAGCAGTACTTC	TRBD1	few	TRBV6-1	TRBJ2-7
CASRTAPGGYTF	TGTGCCAGCAGGACAGCCCCCGGAGGCTACACCTTC	NA	many	TRBV12-3/TRBV12-4	TRBJ1-2
CASSRENTGELFF	TGTGCCAGCAGTAGGGAGAACACCGGGGAGCTGTTTTTT	NA	many	TRBV2	TRBJ2-2
CSVDSPLTGNYGYTF	TGCAGCGTTGATTCCCCCCTAACAGGAAACTATGGCTACACCTTC	NA	few	TRBV29-1	TRBJ1-2
CASSSLADLDTQYF	TGTGCCAGCAGTTCACTAGCGGACCTAGATACGCAGTATTTT	TRBD2	many	TRBV7-6	TRBJ2-3
CASSQKRVADNEQFF	TGTGCCAGCAGCCAAAAAAGGGTAGCGGACAATGAGCAGTTCTTC	NA	few	TRBV14	TRBJ2-1
CASSWDGNSPLHF	TGTGCCAGCAGCTGGGACGGGAATTCACCCCTCCACTTT	NA	many	TRBV7-6	TRBJ1-6
CASRNWRGPSSNTGELFF	TGTGCCAGCAGAAACTGGCGGGGGCCTTCCTCGAACACCGGGGAGCTGTTTTTT	NA	NA	TRBV7-9	TRBJ2-2
CASSISLDNQPQHF	TGTGCCAGTAGTATATCACTCGACAATCAGCCCCAGCATTTT	NA	NA	TRBV19	TRBJ1-5
CASRHSGGAYEQYF	TGTGCCAGCAGACATAGCGGGGGGGCCTACGAGCAGTACTTC	TRBD2	few	TRBV3-1	TRBJ2-7
CSAREARDEQFF	TGCAGTGCTAGAGAGGCCCGGGATGAGCAGTTCTTC	NA	many	TRBV20-1	TRBJ2-1
CASSFSPDYEQYF	TGTGCCAGCAGTTTTTCGCCGGATTACGAGCAGTACTTC	NA	few	TRBV12-3/TRBV12-4	TRBJ2-7
CASSLPEKTSGGQETQYF	TGTGCCAGCAGCTTACCCGAAAAGACTAGCGGGGGGCAAGAGACCCAGTACTTC	TRBD2	few	TRBV7-6	TRBJ2-5
CASSLQTGKAFF	TGTGCCAGCAGTTTGCAGACAGGGAAAGCTTTCTTT	TRBD1	many	TRBV12-3/TRBV12-4	TRBJ1-1
CAGSQSRERNQPQHF	TGTGCCGGCAGCCAATCTAGGGAACGCAATCAGCCCCAGCATTTT	NA	NA	TRBV16	TRBJ1-5
CACSYSAGGRSYEQYF	TGTGCCTGCAGTTACTCGGCGGGAGGCCGCTCCTACGAGCAGTACTTC	TRBD2	few	TRBV6-6	TRBJ2-7
CASSTPGGGQYF	TGTGCCAGCAGTACCCCGGGGGGGGGGCAGTACTTC	TRBD2	NA	TRBV25-1	TRBJ2-7
CASSYSLAGGPYTGELFF	TGTGCCAGCAGTTACTCGCTAGCGGGAGGGCCATACACCGGGGAGCTGTTTTTT	TRBD2	many	TRBV6-5	TRBJ2-2
CATLSPSNEQFF	TGTGCCACCCTCTCCCCAAGCAATGAGCAGTTCTTC	NA	few	TRBV2	TRBJ2-1
CATSAQGARGTDTQYF	TGTGCCACCAGTGCTCAGGGGGCGCGAGGCACAGATACGCAGTATTTT	TRBD1	many	TRBV24-1	TRBJ2-3
CASSLRDREETQYF	TGTGCCAGCAGCCTCCGGGACAGAGAAGAGACCCAGTACTTC	TRBD1	many	TRBV13	TRBJ2-5
CASSLGDRGAFF	TGTGCCAGCAGCTTAGGGGACAGGGGAGCTTTCTTT	TRBD1	many	TRBV11-1	TRBJ1-1
CASSEQRTGELFF	TGTGCCAGCAGTGAACAACGCACCGGGGAGCTGTTTTTT	NA	many	TRBV5-5	TRBJ2-2
CASSLSMVDSPLHF	TGTGCCAGCAGTTTATCAATGGTGGATTCACCCCTCCACTTT	NA	NA	TRBV6-2/TRBV6-3	TRBJ1-6
CATSDPGMDYGYTF	TGTGCCACCAGTGATCCTGGGATGGACTATGGCTACACCTTC	NA	many	TRBV24-1	TRBJ1-2
CASSLRQLMGYTF	TGTGCCAGCAGTTTACGTCAGCTTATGGGCTACACCTTC	NA	many	TRBV12-3/TRBV12-4	TRBJ1-2
CASSQDTRRDPPLNEQFF	TGCGCCAGCAGCCAAGATACGAGGCGGGATCCGCCGCTCAATGAGCAGTTCTTC	NA	few	TRBV4-1	TRBJ2-1
CASSESRERSYNEQFF	TGTGCCAGCAGTGAGTCGCGGGAGCGCTCCTACAATGAGCAGTTCTTC	TRBD2	many	TRBV2	TRBJ2-1
CASSLTGGEQYF	TGTGCCAGCAGTTTAACAGGGGGCGAGCAGTACTTC	TRBD1	many	TRBV28	TRBJ2-7
CASSPPRGSTEAFF	TGTGCCAGCTCACCGCCCAGGGGCAGCACTGAAGCTTTCTTT	NA	NA	TRBV18	TRBJ1-1
CASSPGTSDWDEQYF	TGTGCCAGCAGCCCCGGGACTAGCGACTGGGACGAGCAGTACTTC	TRBD2	many	TRBV7-8	TRBJ2-7